This T cell receptor (beta chain) is from a study of shared clonotypes between healthy human individuals. This table comes from immunoSEQ multiplex PCR, and its TCRdb copy is limited to in-frame clones, with some not included. The sample has about 550,000 clones; around 95% are singletons. Terminally differentiated effector memory CD45RA+ cells were excluded from the naive CD8 cells, which were CD45RO-negative and positively selected for CCR7. Every contributor of samples was a Caucasian grown-up residing in Nashville, Tennessee. This CDR3 region has 15 residues. V trimming: 2 bases; J trimming: 3 bases; junction bases outside the gene matches: 6. Germline CDR1 SGHDT, CDR2 YYEEEE. Study outcomes and limitations: An expected dependence of interdonor clonotype sharing on sequencing depth was noted.

Notes on this clone: Its antigen remains unidentified.

This chain joins TRBV5-6 and TRBJ2-7; 9 nucleotides match TRBD1. Sequences were obtained from naive CD8+ T cells sorted from blood. The receptor's source is a woman aged 25 to 39 in good health. As DNA, the CDR3 is TGTGCCAGCAGCTTTCCGGGACAGGGTATCTACGAGCAGTACTTC. The encoded protein is CASSFPGQGIYEQYF.